These T cell receptor beta chains were read from a single sample in a study of shared clonotypes between healthy human individuals. Assay used: immunoSEQ multiplex PCR; TCRdb lists only in-frame clones, some missing. The table has roughly 680,000 clones, 55% to 80% seen once. Sequencing used memory CD4+ T cells sorted from blood. Source of these receptors: a woman under 40 in good health. The CDR3 runs from the conserved cysteine through the conserved F or W. The order of the fields is CDR3 DNA, CDR3 protein, J gene, V gene, D gene, clone size. A D gene is named only where the DNA matches it firmly. A row's size may be missing; if present it is once, few, many or a size class.

cdr3_nt: TGTGCCACCAGCAGGGCGACTAGAGGAGAGACCCAGTACTTC; cdr3_aa: CATSRATRGETQYF; j_call: TRBJ2-5; v_call: TRBV15; d_call: NA; clone_size: NA
cdr3_nt: TGTGCCAGCAGCCAAACACAGATGAACACTGAAGCTTTCTTT; cdr3_aa: CASSQTQMNTEAFF; j_call: TRBJ1-1; v_call: TRBV5-8; d_call: NA; clone_size: few
cdr3_nt: TGCGCCAGCAGCTTGAACGGCGGGACGGTTTACGAGCAGTACTTC; cdr3_aa: CASSLNGGTVYEQYF; j_call: TRBJ2-7; v_call: TRBV5-1; d_call: NA; clone_size: NA
cdr3_nt: TGCAGCGTTTCAGGACAGGGTGCCGAGCAGTACTTC; cdr3_aa: CSVSGQGAEQYF; j_call: TRBJ2-7; v_call: TRBV29-1; d_call: TRBD1; clone_size: NA
cdr3_nt: TGCGCCAGCAGCTTAGAACCGGGACCGAGTTCCACCGGGGAGCTGTTTTTT; cdr3_aa: CASSLEPGPSSTGELFF; j_call: TRBJ2-2; v_call: TRBV5-1; d_call: NA; clone_size: NA
cdr3_nt: TGCGCCAGCAGCTTGTTATCTTCAGGGGGATATGGCTACACCTTC; cdr3_aa: CASSLLSSGGYGYTF; j_call: TRBJ1-2; v_call: TRBV5-1; d_call: TRBD1; clone_size: NA
cdr3_nt: TGTGCCAGCAGTGGCCAGAGAGACTCTGGAAACACCATATATTTT; cdr3_aa: CASSGQRDSGNTIYF; j_call: TRBJ1-3; v_call: TRBV6-1; d_call: NA; clone_size: few
cdr3_nt: TGTGCCAGCAGTTACCACGGTGGAGGGGACTACGAGCAGTACTTC; cdr3_aa: CASSYHGGGDYEQYF; j_call: TRBJ2-7; v_call: TRBV6-5; d_call: NA; clone_size: NA
cdr3_nt: TGCGCCAGCAGCAGGGGACAGGCACGGGGCACTGAAGCTTTCTTT; cdr3_aa: CASSRGQARGTEAFF; j_call: TRBJ1-1; v_call: TRBV5-1; d_call: TRBD1; clone_size: NA
cdr3_nt: TGTGCCAGCCCCCCGGGACCGAGGAACACCGGGGAGCTGTTTTTT; cdr3_aa: CASPPGPRNTGELFF; j_call: TRBJ2-2; v_call: TRBV7-9; d_call: NA; clone_size: NA
cdr3_nt: TGTGCCAGCAGTGAGGAGGTCACCGGGGAGCTGTTTTTT; cdr3_aa: CASSEEVTGELFF; j_call: TRBJ2-2; v_call: TRBV2; d_call: NA; clone_size: NA
cdr3_nt: TGTGCCAGCAGTTACGCGGCGGGGGCCTACGAGCAGTACTTC; cdr3_aa: CASSYAAGAYEQYF; j_call: TRBJ2-7; v_call: TRBV6-5; d_call: TRBD2; clone_size: once
cdr3_nt: TGTGCCAGCAGTTACACCTCAGGGGGAAGTGGCTACACCTTC; cdr3_aa: CASSYTSGGSGYTF; j_call: TRBJ1-2; v_call: TRBV6-6; d_call: TRBD1; clone_size: NA
cdr3_nt: TGTGCCTGGAGCCGTGAAAAACTGTTTTTT; cdr3_aa: CAWSREKLFF; j_call: TRBJ1-4; v_call: TRBV30; d_call: NA; clone_size: once
cdr3_nt: TGTGCCAGCAGTTACTCGAACAGGGGCGGCGGAAAACTGTTTTTT; cdr3_aa: CASSYSNRGGGKLFF; j_call: TRBJ1-4; v_call: TRBV6-5; d_call: TRBD1; clone_size: NA
cdr3_nt: TGTGCCACCAGCAGGGAAAAAACAGCAACTAATGAAAAACTGTTTTTT; cdr3_aa: CATSREKTATNEKLFF; j_call: TRBJ1-4; v_call: TRBV15; d_call: NA; clone_size: NA
cdr3_nt: TGTGCCAGTAGTAAGGAGGCAGGGATAAGCAATCAGCCCCAGCATTTT; cdr3_aa: CASSKEAGISNQPQHF; j_call: TRBJ1-5; v_call: TRBV19; d_call: NA; clone_size: few
cdr3_nt: TGTGCCAGAAGCTTGGCCGCCGGGCAGCCCCAGCATTTT; cdr3_aa: CARSLAAGQPQHF; j_call: TRBJ1-5; v_call: TRBV5-3; d_call: NA; clone_size: NA